This is a list of T cell receptor beta chains from one sample in a study of OX40 agonist ivuxolimab in advanced cancers. The data were produced by immunoSEQ multiplex PCR, yet TCRdb's version contains in-frame clones alone and is incomplete. The profile shows 50,000 to 65,000 clones, around nine tenths of them singletons. Sequencing used CD4+ or CD8+ T cells sorted from blood, obtained in a trial of the OX40 agonist ivuxolimab. Receptors originate from an adult with an advanced solid tumor such as melanoma, head and neck, liver or kidney cancer. Each CDR3 is given with its conserved first and last residue. D genes are given only for firm matches. Clone sizes are given selectively: once, few, many, or a class where the clone is expanded.

TRBJ2-5,TRBD2,-,TRBV28,TGTGCCAGCAGTTCCGCCGGGACTAGTCAAGAGACCCAGTACTTC,CASSSAGTSQETQYF
TRBJ1-5,-,-,TRBV2,TGTGCCAGCCGGCGGACCGCAAGTCAGCCCCAGCATTTT,CASRRTASQPQHF
TRBJ2-5,-,-,TRBV6-5,TGTGCCAGCAGTTACTCGGGTCCTACCCAGAGGGAGACCCAGTACTTC,CASSYSGPTQRETQYF
TRBJ2-5,-,-,TRBV18,TGTGCCAGCTCACCCCAAGGAAGTCAGACCCAGTACTTC,CASSPQGSQTQYF
TRBJ2-3,TRBD1,-,TRBV7-6,TGTGCCAGCAGTCCCGGCAACAGGGGGCGCGCAGATACGCAGTATTTT,CASSPGNRGRADTQYF
TRBJ2-4,-,once,TRBV7-9,TGTGCCAGCAGCTCAGGGATAGGGTCAAAAAACATTCAGTACTTC,CASSSGIGSKNIQYF
TRBJ1-2,-,-,TRBV2,TGTGCCAGCAGTGAAGCCGGGGGGACCGCTATTAACTATGGCTACACCTTC,CASSEAGGTAINYGYTF
TRBJ2-4,TRBD1,-,TRBV6-1,TGTGCCAGCAGTGGCCGGGACAGTGCTCTCCTAGCCAAAAACATTCAGTACTTC,CASSGRDSALLAKNIQYF
TRBJ1-6,-,-,TRBV6-5,TGTGCCAGCAGTTACTCAGGTCCGGATCCCGCCCTCCACTTT,CASSYSGPDPALHF
TRBJ2-3,-,-,TRBV14,TGTGCCAGCAGCCAAGGAGGAGGATTTCGGAGCACAGATACGCAGTATTTT,CASSQGGGFRSTDTQYF
TRBJ1-2,-,-,TRBV2,TGTGCCAGCAGTGAAGGCCTTCTCTATGGCTACACCTTC,CASSEGLLYGYTF
TRBJ1-1,-,-,TRBV27,TGTGCCAGCAGTTTGGGCCGGGGCGGAATGAACACTGAAGCTTTCTTT,CASSLGRGGMNTEAFF
TRBJ2-7,TRBD2,once,TRBV2,TGTGCCAGCAAGCCAGCGGGAGGTGCCGAGCAGTACTTC,CASKPAGGAEQYF
TRBJ1-1,-,-,TRBV28,TGTGCCAGCAGTATCCGGGACATTTCTGAAGCTTTCTTT,CASSIRDISEAFF
TRBJ2-2,-,-,TRBV28,TGTGCCAGCAGTTTCGCAGGGACCCTGCGGGAGCTGTTTTTT,CASSFAGTLRELFF
TRBJ2-1,-,-,TRBV18,TGTGCCAGCTCTCAAGGGGGAAATGAGCAGTTCTTC,CASSQGGNEQFF
TRBJ2-3,TRBD2,once,TRBV9,TGTGCCAGCAGCGTAGGATTCGGGGGGGGAGATACGCAGTATTTT,CASSVGFGGGDTQYF
TRBJ1-1,TRBD1,-,TRBV14,TGTGCCAGCAGCCCACAGGGGGTTCAACCTGAAGCTTTCTTT,CASSPQGVQPEAFF
TRBJ1-5,-,-,TRBV6-6,TGTGCCGCCGAGGGGCGAATAGTTAGCAATCAGCCCCAGCATTTT,CAAEGRIVSNQPQHF
TRBJ1-2,-,-,TRBV28,TGTGCCAGCAGCGGGGCGGGGAACTATGGCTACACCTTC,CASSGAGNYGYTF
TRBJ2-2,-,-,TRBV19,TGTGCCAGTAGTATCTCCGGGAGTGTCACCGGGGAGCTGTTTTTT,CASSISGSVTGELFF
TRBJ2-7,-,-,TRBV9,TGTGCCAGCAGCCCCCCCCACGAGCAGTACTTC,CASSPPHEQYF
TRBJ2-3,-,-,TRBV7-2,TGTGCCAGCAGCGCGGTCCGAACAGATACGCAGTATTTT,CASSAVRTDTQYF
TRBJ1-5,TRBD1,-,TRBV6-5,TGTGCCAGCAGCACTCAGGGGGCAGAACAGCCCCAGCATTTT,CASSTQGAEQPQHF
TRBJ2-1,-,-,TRBV2,TGTGCCAGCAGTGTCCCAGCGAGCGCTGGGAATGAGCAGTTCTTC,CASSVPASAGNEQFF
TRBJ1-1,-,few,TRBV11-2,TGTGCCAGCAGCCCAAGGGGCCAGGGAATAACGAACACTGAAGCTTTCTTT,CASSPRGQGITNTEAFF
TRBJ2-1,TRBD1,-,TRBV27,TGTGCCAGCAGTTTCAGACAGGGCTCCTACAATGAGCAGTTCTTC,CASSFRQGSYNEQFF
TRBJ2-1,TRBD2,-,TRBV6-1,TGTGCCAGCAGTGGGGCTAGCGGCTCCTACAATGAGCAGTTCTTC,CASSGASGSYNEQFF
TRBJ1-5,-,-,TRBV7-9,TGTGCCAGCAGCTTCGGGGGACAGCCCCAGCATTTT,CASSFGGQPQHF